Shown below are 21 T cell receptor beta chains from a single sample sequenced in a study of blood T cells in healthy people across ages (dated by TCRdb to the mid-2010s). The library was obtained by 5' RACE. Sequencing relied on an Illumina HiSeq 2500. A second PCR of about 6 to 11 cycles was performed with a sample-barcoded 5' primer and a J-beta primer mix. Using fastp trimming at Q25 and MiXCR clonotype assembly, TCRdb reanalyzed the public sequencing data and kept in-frame beta chains. Merged by CDR3 protein, the rows form single entries marked with the most common genes and DNA. In this sample the table shows about 380,000 distinct CDR3 sequences, 45% to 60% of which occur a single time. 51% of the sample goes to the ten largest clones. The specimen was blood. These receptors originate from a man aged 55 to 70 in good health.

The chain joins TRBV3-1 to TRBJ1-1, with D possibly matching TRBD1 (5 bases). Trimming took 2 bases from V and 5 from J, leaving 15 bases between them. The CDR3 covers 15 residues. From germline, CDR1 is LGHDT and CDR2 YNNKEL (reference sequence). The CDR3 reads CASSQQGYRGTEAFF. The DNA of the CDR3 is TGTGCCAGCAGCCAACAGGGTTATCGAGGGACTGAAGCTTTCTTT.

V is TRBV7-9 and J is TRBJ1-2; perhaps TRBD1 as D (6 bases). CDR3 length: 13 amino acids. Trimming took 6 bases from V and 10 from J, leaving 18 bases between them. In germline, CDR1 is SEHNR, CDR2 FQNEAQ (reference sequence). CDR3 in DNA: TGTGCCAGCAGTCGAGGGGGGGATAATGCCTACACCTTC. The encoded protein is CASSRGGDNAYTF.

The rearrangement uses TRBV12-5 and TRBJ1-2; D might be TRBD1 (5 bases). V shed 8 bases and J shed 5 bases, with 15 bases lying between them. This CDR3 is built from 13 residues. Germline V lookup: CDR1 LGHNT, CDR2 FRNRAP. The CDR3 DNA sequence: TGTGCTAGTATTCCAGGGAGGCAGTATGGCTACACCTTC. Encoded protein: CASIPGRQYGYTF.

This clonotype occurred a few times. This chain joins TRBV20-1 and TRBJ1-2; D is uncertain. CDR3 length equals 13 residues. CDR1 is DFQATT and CDR2 is SNEGSKA in the germline V gene (reference sequence). Trimming cost V 3 bases and J 2 bases, with 10 bases left between them. The CDR3 nucleotides read TGCAGTGCTAGCAGTTGGTCGAACTATGGCTACACCTTC. Protein product: CSASSWSNYGYTF.

V is TRBV5-1 and J is TRBJ2-3, with D uncertain. The CDR3 length is 14 residues. Germline CDR1 reads SGHRS; CDR2 reads YFSETQ. V lost 4 bases to trimming and J lost 6 bases, with 15 bases between them. This CDR3 is CASSMERLGDTQYF. In DNA form, the CDR3 reads TGCGCCAGCAGCATGGAAAGGTTGGGGGATACGCAGTATTTT.

This clonotype was counted a few times. The J gene is TRBJ2-5, the V gene TRBV20-1, with D perhaps matching TRBD1 or TRBD2 (5 bases each). CDR3 size: 11 residues. V was shortened by 0 bases and J by 13 bases, with 12 bases between the two germline ends. Germline lookup yields CDR1 DFQATT and CDR2 SNEGSKA (reference sequence). The chain's CDR3 is CSARDGTRRYF. CDR3 sequence (DNA): TGCAGTGCTAGAGATGGGACCCGGCGGTACTTC.

The chain joins TRBV20-1 to TRBJ1-4, with TRBD1 as a possible D gene (5 bases). Per the germline V gene, CDR1 is DFQATT and CDR2 is SNEGSKA (reference sequence). The CDR3 runs to 14 residues. Deletions cut 3 bases from V and 6 bases from J, with 14 bases between. In DNA form, the CDR3 reads TGCAGTGCTAGGGCTGGGGGGGGTGATGAAAAACTGTTTTTT. Amino acids: CSARAGGGDEKLFF.

The V call is TRBV7-8, the J call TRBJ2-4; D call uncertain. The closer fit of TRBJ2-7 to the DNA end suggests the J call may be wrong. This CDR3 is built from 14 residues. The germline CDR1 and CDR2 sequences are SGHVS and FQNEAQ. CDR3 coding DNA: TGTGCCAGCAGCTTAGCGGCTTTAACCTACGAGCAGTACTTC. Translating gives CASSLAALTYEQYF.

This clonotype was seen more than once but under ten times. The gene calls are TRBV5-6 and TRBJ2-1; TRBD1 is a possible D gene (6 bases). Germline V gives CDR1 SGHDT, CDR2 YYEEEE. The CDR3 spans 16 residues. The V gene lost 3 bases and the J gene lost 6 bases, with 19 bases spanning the gap. The CDR3 DNA sequence: TGTGCCAGCAGCTCCCGGGGCAGGGGCATCCTCAATGAGCAGTTCTTC. This sequence encodes CASSSRGRGILNEQFF.

The V gene is TRBV2, the J gene TRBJ2-1; D remains unclear. CDR3 length: 15 amino acids. The germline CDR1 and CDR2 sequences are SNHLY and FYNNEI. The germline V and J ends were trimmed by 4 bases and 10 bases, with 20 bases remaining between them. CDR3 sequence reads: CASSATPQLGGEQFF. CDR3 DNA sequence: TGTGCCAGCAGTGCGACTCCTCAATTGGGTGGAGAGCAGTTCTTC.

The chain couples TRBV20-1 to TRBJ2-5; 7 nucleotides line up with TRBD2. J gave up 2 bases and V 4 bases, and 10 bases lay outside the gene matches. CDR3 size: 15 residues. Germline V lookup: CDR1 DFQATT, CDR2 SNEGSKA (reference sequence). CDR3 residues: CSATPASGFQETQYF. CDR3 DNA sequence: TGCAGTGCTACCCCGGCTAGCGGATTTCAAGAGACCCAGTACTTC.

V gene TRBV14 combines with J gene TRBJ2-1; D uncertain. In germline, CDR1 is SGHDN, CDR2 FVKESK. The CDR3 spans 14 residues. The ends were cut back, 0 bases at V and 7 bases at J, with 10 bases in the middle. The CDR3 DNA follows: TGTGCCAGCAGCCAAGAAGGGCCGCTTAATGAGCAGTTCTTC. Its protein product is CASSQEGPLNEQFF.

This clonotype was found many times. This chain uses TRBV12-3 or TRBV12-4 with TRBJ1-2; D might be TRBD1 (6 bases). The CDR3 sequence is 11 residues long. V lost 4 bases to trimming and J lost 7 bases, with 7 bases between them. CDR3 coding DNA: TGTGCCAGCAGTTCCAGGGGTGGCTACACCTTC. It specifies CASSSRGGYTF.

The chain joins TRBV25-1 to TRBJ2-5; the match to TRBD1 covers 8 bases. The ends lost 2 bases at V and 7 bases at J; junction bases unmatched: 6. This CDR3 is built from 14 residues. Germline CDR1 is MGHDK and CDR2 is SYGVNS. DNA for the CDR3: TGTGCCAGCAGTGAAGGGACAGGTGGCCGGACCCAGTACTTC. As protein: CASSEGTGGRTQYF.

J is TRBJ1-2 and V is TRBV12-3 or TRBV12-4; TRBD1 agrees at 7 bases. V dropped 5 bases and J dropped 8; count of bases not matched to a gene: 8. There are 13 residues in the CDR3. In DNA, the CDR3 is TGTGCCAGCAGTCCGGACAGGTTCTTGGGCTACACCTTC. Translating gives CASSPDRFLGYTF.

This clonotype has only a few counts. The chain uses TRBV7-2 and TRBJ2-5; D uncertain. The germline V and J ends were trimmed by 4 bases and 4 bases, with 10 bases remaining between them. Per the germline V gene, CDR1 is SGHTA and CDR2 is FQGNSA. CDR3 length: 13 amino acids. CDR3: CASSYPGVETQYF. The CDR3 region has the DNA TGTGCCAGCAGCTACCCGGGTGTAGAGACCCAGTACTTC. The variable domain in full, completed from reference TRBV7-2 and TRBJ2-5, reads GAGVSQSPSNKVTEKGKDVELRCDPISGHTALYWYRQSLGQGLEFLIYFQGNSAPDKSGLPSDRFSAERTGGSVSTLTIQRTQQEDSAVYLCASSYPGVETQYFGPGTRLLVL.

This clonotype was recorded only once. The gene calls are TRBV28 and TRBJ1-2; a possible D gene is TRBD1 (5 bases). The germline CDR1 and CDR2 sequences are MDHEN and SYDVKM. Trimming removed 6 bases at V and 0 bases at J, with 14 bases between. This CDR3 region has 15 residues. In DNA, the CDR3 is TGTGCCAGCAGGCGAACGGGACCGACTAACTATGGCTACACCTTC. This translates into CASRRTGPTNYGYTF.

The sample holds a few counts of this clonotype. V and J are TRBV3-1 and TRBJ2-1, with 9 bases aligning to TRBD2. Germline CDR1 reads LGHDT; CDR2 reads YNNKEL (reference sequence). V lost 3 bases and J lost 7; bases outside the gene matches: 10. The CDR3 totals 16 residues. CDR3 bases: TGTGCCAGCAGCCATAAAGGGGGGACTAGCTCAAATGAGCAGTTCTTC. Translation: CASSHKGGTSSNEQFF.

This clonotype came up many times. This rearrangement joins TRBV7-2 to TRBJ2-1; D unclear. Germline V lookup: CDR1 SGHTA, CDR2 FQGNSA. CDR3 length: 15 residues. Trimming stripped 2 bases from V and 6 bases from J, with 14 bases between. This CDR3 is CASSLSNGLANEQFF. The CDR3 DNA reads as TGTGCCAGCAGCTTATCGAACGGTTTAGCCAATGAGCAGTTCTTC. The full variable domain, its missing parts supplied by reference TRBV7-2 and TRBJ2-1, is GAGVSQSPSNKVTEKGKDVELRCDPISGHTALYWYRQSLGQGLEFLIYFQGNSAPDKSGLPSDRFSAERTGGSVSTLTIQRTQQEDSAVYLCASSLSNGLANEQFFGPGTRLTVL.

This clonotype was counted only a few times. The chain combines TRBV6-5 with TRBJ2-5; D not certain. The CDR3 is made up of 15 amino acids. Per germline, CDR1 MNHEY and CDR2 SVGAGI. Trimming removed 2 bases from V and 7 bases from J, with 17 bases in between. CDR3 nucleotides: TGTGCCAGCAGTTACGATGTGATCGGATCTGGGACCCAGTACTTC. Protein: CASSYDVIGSGTQYF.

This clonotype was observed a few times. This chain connects TRBV15 to TRBJ2-3, with TRBD2 identical over 14 bases. Germline V gene data show CDR1 as LNHNV and CDR2 as YYDKDF (reference sequence). The CDR3 has 18 residues. V shed 0 bases and J 6 bases; nucleotides not matched to a gene: 8. In DNA form, the CDR3 reads TGTGCCACCAGCAGAGAAAAGGGACTAGCGGGAGTGTGGGATACGCAGTATTTT. Its translation is CATSREKGLAGVWDTQYF.